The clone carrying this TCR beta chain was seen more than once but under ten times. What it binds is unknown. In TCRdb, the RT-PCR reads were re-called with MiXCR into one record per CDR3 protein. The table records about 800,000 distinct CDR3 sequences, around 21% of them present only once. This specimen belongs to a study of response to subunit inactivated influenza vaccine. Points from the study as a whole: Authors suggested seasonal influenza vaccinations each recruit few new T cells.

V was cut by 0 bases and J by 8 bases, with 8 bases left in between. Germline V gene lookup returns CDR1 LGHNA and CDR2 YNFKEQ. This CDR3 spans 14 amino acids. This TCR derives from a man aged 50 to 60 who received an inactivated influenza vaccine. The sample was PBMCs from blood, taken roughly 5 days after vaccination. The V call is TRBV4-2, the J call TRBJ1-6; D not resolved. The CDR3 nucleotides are TGTGCCAGCAGCCAAGATAGGTGGGATTCACCCCTCCACTTT. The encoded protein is CASSQDRWDSPLHF.